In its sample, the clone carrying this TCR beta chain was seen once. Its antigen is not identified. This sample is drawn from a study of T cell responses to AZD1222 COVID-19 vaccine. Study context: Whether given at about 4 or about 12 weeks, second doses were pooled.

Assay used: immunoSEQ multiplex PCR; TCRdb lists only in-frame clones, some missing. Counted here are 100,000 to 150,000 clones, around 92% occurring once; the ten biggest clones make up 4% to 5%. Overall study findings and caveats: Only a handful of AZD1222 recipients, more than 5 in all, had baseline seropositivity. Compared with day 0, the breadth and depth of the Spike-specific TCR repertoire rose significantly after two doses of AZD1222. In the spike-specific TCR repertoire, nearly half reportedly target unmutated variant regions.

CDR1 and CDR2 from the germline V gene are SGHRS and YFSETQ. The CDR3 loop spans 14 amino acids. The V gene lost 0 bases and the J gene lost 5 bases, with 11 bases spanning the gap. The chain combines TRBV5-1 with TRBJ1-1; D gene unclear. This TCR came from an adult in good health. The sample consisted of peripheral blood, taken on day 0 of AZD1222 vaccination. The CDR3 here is CASSLESEGTEAFF. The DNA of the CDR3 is TGCGCCAGCAGCTTGGAGTCCGAAGGGACTGAAGCTTTCTTT. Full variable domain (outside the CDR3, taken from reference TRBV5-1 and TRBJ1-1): KAGVTQTPRYLIKTRGQQVTLSCSPISGHRSVSWYQQTPGQGLQFLFEYFSETQRNKGNFPGRFSGRQFSNSRSEMNVSTLELGDSALYLCASSLESEGTEAFFGQGTRLTVV.